This T cell receptor beta chain was recovered during a study of blood T cell repertoires in COVID-19 (dated by TCRdb to 2020 to 2021). Regarding the study in general: Samples covering the acute and convalescent phases of COVID-19 were provided by collaborators in the United States, Italy and Spain. The prospective study material was composed of cDNA or gDNA derived from T cells, B-cell-depleted T cells, or PBMCs. The dataset comprised deeply sampled blood TCRbeta repertoires from subjects exposed to, actively infected with, or recovered from COVID-19. The repertoires were made available in a free public database intended to serve as a resource for research on the immune response to SARS-CoV-2. Samples came from the ongoing ImmuneRACE study (first 160 participants) plus 1,254 subjects from 6 global collaborators. Nearly every sample came with metadata listing a de-identified subject ID, COVID-19 status, age in years and sex. Where HLA class I and class II types were available, the types were taken from metadata supplied by the sample provider, not from assay-based typing.

CDR1 is given as MNHNS and CDR2 as SASEGT, both from the germline V gene. Taken from cysteine to phenylalanine, the CDR3 has 16 residues. The only DNA kept is the CDR3, 48 bases in frame from the first base. The germline V and J ends show losses of 2 bases and 8 bases respectively, and no gene match explains 10 bases of the junction. The research as a whole found: The amount of clinical and demographic metadata varied by source and participant and was provided uncurated.

TCRbeta CDR3 regions were amplified from genomic DNA using the immunoSEQ Assay, a bias-controlled multiplex PCR. The published analysis was carried out like this. Nucleated cell counts per sample were estimated from amplification of reference gene primers within the assay. To quantify the absolute abundance of each unique TCRbeta CDR3 rearrangement, sequence reads were collapsed and filtered. For each sample, productive Simpson clonality was calculated as the square root of Simpson's diversity index across productive rearrangements. Entries here come from immuneACCESS through TCRdb and include only in-frame sequences with V and J called. Some clones fail to appear in such tables; in the studies checked, an unresolved V gene covers under half of the shortfall, and the cause of the remainder is unknown. That table gives V, J and clone size, and the DNA gave D and trimming. For this sample there are fewer than 200,000 clones; 65% to 90% appear just once. Around 8.6% of the sample is taken by the ten largest.

Each collaborating institution followed its own protocols to collect whole blood in K2EDTA tubes. For TCRbeta analysis, collaborators shipped samples in one of three forms: frozen whole blood, isolated PBMCs, or DNA extracted from either of those sample types. To note about this clone: Its binding antigen is unknown. Base quality data are lacking; no much larger clone is found one base away.

The V and J segments used are TRBV6-1 and TRBJ1-4; 8 of the junction bases match TRBD1. Sequencing input: peripheral blood. The clonotype comes from a man between 50 and 59 years old with active or convalescent COVID-19. The sequenced DNA is TGTGCCAGCAGTGAATACCCAGGGGGCGCCGGGGAAAAACTGTTTTTT. It translates as CASSEYPGGAGEKLFF.